The entry below describes one TCR beta chain. As yet, its antigen is unknown. Germline V CDR1 and CDR2: SEHNR, FQNEAQ (reference sequence). J was trimmed by 5 bases and V by 5 bases; bases with no gene match: 6. This CDR3 is built from 15 residues. This sample is part of a study of cytomegalovirus exposure and HLA in healthy donors. General observations from the study: Specificity of a few CMV-associated chains for CMV antigens was verified in vitro.

The PCR used 60 Vbeta and 13 Jbeta primers. Produced via immunoSEQ multiplex PCR; TCRdb's table is partial and in-frame only. The data show tens of thousands of clones, and the top ten clones hold approximately 3.6%. The TCR sequence derives from a female donor in good health and CMV-seropositive. The chain joins TRBV7-9 to TRBJ2-3; 11 nucleotides align to TRBD1. Sequenced: PBMCs. In nucleotides, the CDR3 is TGTGCCAGCAGCGACAGGACAGGGGGCTTAGATACGCAGTATTTT. This translates into CASSDRTGGLDTQYF.